The 13 T cell receptor beta chains below were found in one sample sequenced in a study of blood T cell repertoires in COVID-19. Clones were sequenced by immunoSEQ multiplex PCR, and TCRdb holds only the in-frame ones, with some missing. This table holds fewer than 300,000 clones, roughly 90% found once. Material: peripheral blood. The receptors shown here come from a woman aged 30 to 39 with COVID-19, enrolled during active disease.

The genes are TRBV6-5 and TRBJ2-1; 12 nucleotides line up with TRBD2. The CDR3 covers 15 residues. CDR1 and CDR2 (germline): MNHEY, SVGAGI. Trimming cost V 7 bases and J 7 bases; bases outside gene matches: 8. Here the CDR3 DNA reads TGTGCCAGCACCCCACTAGCGGGAGGCGTTAATGAGCAGTTCTTC. This translates into CASTPLAGGVNEQFF.

The CDR3 is CASDPPGSARYLNTEAFF. The CDR3 coding sequence is TGTGCCAGCGATCCGCCCGGTTCCGCACGGTACCTGAACACTGAAGCTTTCTTT. This rearrangement joins TRBV7-9 to TRBJ1-1; no firm D call. V shed 8 bases and J shed 0 bases, with 25 bases lying between them. From germline, CDR1 is SEHNR and CDR2 FQNEAQ (reference sequence). This CDR3 has 18 residues.

This clone was picked up one time. The same CDR3 also results from other DNA sequences found in this sample. The chain uses TRBV18 and TRBJ2-1; the match to TRBD2 covers 10 bases. CDR1 is KGHSH, CDR2 LQKENI, per germline. V was clipped by 3 bases and J by 4 bases; unmatched bases: 0. The CDR3 length is 14 residues. The CDR3 sequence: CASSPSGGYNEQFF. Written as DNA, the CDR3 is TGTGCCAGCTCACCTAGCGGGGGGTACAATGAGCAGTTCTTC.

The genes are TRBV10-3 and TRBJ2-3, with D possibly being TRBD1 (7 bases). With 6 bases removed from V and 2 bases from J, the gap between germline ends came to 21 bases. This CDR3 has 17 residues. Per the germline V gene, CDR1 is ENHRY and CDR2 is SYGVKD. The CDR3 reads CAIRSWGGDSPTDTQYF. In DNA, the CDR3 is TGTGCCATCAGATCTTGGGGCGGGGACAGTCCCACAGATACGCAGTATTTT.

This clone was seen a single time. Distinct nucleotide sequences in the sample also encode this CDR3. The chain carries TRBV27 and TRBJ1-1; a weak D match, TRBD1 (6 bases). V was trimmed by 3 bases and J by 1 base, leaving 9 bases between them. The CDR3 covers 14 residues. The germline gives CDR1 MNHEY, CDR2 SMNVEV (reference sequence). The DNA for the CDR3 is TGTGCCAGCAGTTTGAGGGGACAGAACACTGAAGCTTTCTTT. This sequence encodes CASSLRGQNTEAFF.

This sequence joins TRBV15 and TRBJ1-3, with TRBD1 matching over 7 bases. This CDR3 contains 15 residues. Looked up from germline, CDR1 is LNHNV and CDR2 is YYDKDF (reference sequence). V shed 3 bases, J shed 2 bases, and the junction held 4 bases outside the gene matches. This chain's CDR3 is CATSRDRQTGNTIYF. The DNA for the CDR3 is TGTGCCACCAGCAGGGACAGGCAGACTGGAAACACCATATATTTT.

The CDR3 spells CASSSADSSYEQYF. The CDR3 coding sequence is TGTGCCAGCAGCTCAGCCGACAGCTCCTACGAGCAGTACTTC. The rearrangement uses TRBV6-1 and TRBJ2-7; D might be TRBD1 (5 bases). Trimming left V 6 bases short and J 0 bases short, with 12 bases between. This CDR3 region has 14 residues. The germline V gene has CDR1 MNHNS and CDR2 SASEGT.

The chain has TRBV19 and TRBJ2-1; 12 nucleotides match TRBD2. CDR1 and CDR2 from the germline V gene are LNHDA and SQIVND (reference sequence). The V segment lost 0 bases and the J segment 6 bases; nucleotides outside the gene matches: 9. CDR3 length equals 18 residues. As DNA, the CDR3 is TGTGCCAGTAGTATAGATTCGACCGGGACTAGCGGGCCCAATGAGCAGTTCTTC. It codes for CASSIDSTGTSGPNEQFF.

Written as DNA, the CDR3 is TGTGCCAGTACCATATCCCTGGGGCAGGGTCGGACTGAAGCTTTCTTT. This encodes CASTISLGQGRTEAFF. This sequence joins TRBV19 and TRBJ1-1, with D possibly being TRBD1 (5 bases). The V and J ends lost 7 bases and 5 bases respectively, with 23 bases between them. The length of the CDR3 is 16 residues. Germline values: CDR1 LNHDA, CDR2 SQIVND (reference sequence).

This rearrangement joins TRBV5-4 to TRBJ2-2, with D possibly TRBD2 on 5 matching bases. Germline lookup yields CDR1 SGHNT and CDR2 YYREEE (reference sequence). V gave up 5 bases and J gave up 8 bases, with 19 bases separating them. The CDR3 contains 15 residues. CDR3 in amino acids: CASRDLGNPTGELFF. In DNA, the CDR3 is TGTGCCAGCAGGGACTTGGGGAACCCAACGGGGGAGCTGTTTTTT.

This rearrangement joins TRBV5-1 to TRBJ2-1; D gene ambiguous. This CDR3 has 11 residues. Deletions cut 1 base from V and 9 bases from J, with 5 bases between. Germline CDR1 and CDR2: SGHRS and YFSETQ. CDR3 loop: CASSLSFEQFF. Written as DNA, the CDR3 is TGCGCCAGCAGCTTGTCTTTTGAGCAGTTCTTC. Full variable domain (remainder filled in from reference TRBV5-1 and TRBJ2-1): KAGVTQTPRYLIKTRGQQVTLSCSPISGHRSVSWYQQTPGQGLQFLFEYFSETQRNKGNFPGRFSGRQFSNSRSEMNVSTLELGDSALYLCASSLSFEQFFGPGTRLTVL.

The chain recombines TRBV18 with TRBJ1-1; D perhaps matches TRBD1 (5 bases). Germline assignment: CDR1 KGHSH and CDR2 LQKENI. The CDR3 runs to 13 residues. The ends were cut back, 2 bases at V and 6 bases at J, with 10 bases in the middle. The CDR3 nucleotides are TGTGCCAGCTCACCAGAGTGGGGGGCTGAAGCTTTCTTT. As protein: CASSPEWGAEAFF.

V gene TRBV5-1 combines with J gene TRBJ2-1; 7 bases map to TRBD1. The CDR3 covers 17 residues. The V and J ends lost 4 bases and 5 bases, in that order; junction bases with no gene match: 15. Germline assignment: CDR1 SGHRS and CDR2 YFSETQ. The CDR3 sequence: CASSSTRQGAAHNEQFF. The CDR3 nucleotides are TGCGCCAGCAGCAGCACCCGACAGGGTGCGGCACACAATGAGCAGTTCTTC.